This entry lists 3 T cell receptor beta chains sequenced from one sample in a study of regulatory T cells in long-lasting Graves disease. Relying on iRepertoire HTBI primers and Arm-PCR of CDR3 regions, the team built TCR beta libraries. TCRdb reprocessed the multiplex PCR reads with MiXCR, giving one entry per CDR3 protein. The sample shows hundreds of thousands of distinct CDR3 sequences, 21% of them seen only once. The time point was: persistent/refractory GD, antithyroid drugs over 5 years with positive TRAb. Making the TCR library involved RNA that had been extracted from PBMCs. Sequencing used peripheral blood mononuclear cells (PBMCs), obtained when the disease was refractory, from a patient treated with antithyroid drugs. The receptors come from a female donor with Graves disease.

V usage is TRBV11-2 and J usage is TRBJ2-3; D unclear. Trimming took 1 base from V and 4 from J, leaving 12 bases between them. CDR3 length: 15 residues. In germline, CDR1 is SGHAT, CDR2 FQNNGV. The CDR3: CASSLGSGQSDTQYF. CDR3 sequence (DNA): TGTGCCAGCAGCTTAGGTAGTGGCCAGTCAGATACGCAGTATTTT.

Only a few counts were recorded for this clonotype. The chain combines TRBV5-6 with TRBJ1-1; 8 bases align to TRBD1. This CDR3 contains 13 residues. The V gene end was trimmed by 1 base and the J gene end by 8 bases; junction bases not matched to a gene: 4. CDR1 and CDR2 from the germline V gene are SGHDT and YYEEEE. The CDR3 nucleotides are TGTGCCAGCAGCTTGAAGGACAGGGAGGAAGCTTTCTTT. It is translated as CASSLKDREEAFF.

At least ten counts were recorded for this clonotype. This rearrangement joins TRBV7-9 to TRBJ2-5; D is unclear. In germline, CDR1 is SEHNR, CDR2 FQNEAQ (reference sequence). This CDR3 is built from 11 residues. Trimming removed 6 bases from V and 4 bases from J, with 6 bases in between. CDR3 in amino acids: CASSNTETQYF. The CDR3 region has the DNA TGTGCCAGCAGTAATACAGAGACCCAGTACTTC.